This TCR beta chain was observed in a study of cytomegalovirus exposure and HLA in healthy donors (TCRdb year 2017). Background for the entire study: An earlier analysis of roughly 500 of the donors reported about 280 Gb of sequence data and 117 million unique TCR beta sequences obtained from approximately 180 million T cells. Roughly 310 gigabases of sequencing data and tens of millions of unique TCR sequences were included in an early release covering 550 to 800 HLA-typed donors. The genetic ancestry cluster associated with self-reported Caucasian donors included about 81% of the 398 genotyped donors. The study was designed to test whether signatures of past pathogen exposure could be identified by cataloging public T cell receptors. The T cell repertoires of 670 or so subjects were profiled by immunosequencing and related to cytomegalovirus serostatus. Besides the first cohort of 666 subjects, a separate validation cohort made up of some 110 different subjects was used. To predict cytomegalovirus infection status, the study combined high-throughput TCR immunosequencing, statistical association of individual TCRs with disease status, and machine learning. A later analysis re-analyzed previously published TCR beta repertoires from several hundred donors and added high-resolution HLA genotyping to study TCR occurrence patterns. The later analysis used no new phenotypic data to find candidate immune exposures, relying instead on TCR beta sequences and their occurrence across donors. To decide whether each TCR beta V gene segment behaved as functional or pseudogenic, an earlier analysis of approximately 600 of the donors relied on high-throughput TCR beta sequencing. Donor age, sex, ethnicity and CMV serostatus were collected together with the repertoire data. Genome-wide SNP genotypes for about three fifths of the roughly 700 donors were used in a later genetic analysis, which treated that subset as a discovery cohort. All discovery cohort repertoires had been generated using a single sequencing platform. HLA typing included class I and class II loci at four-digit resolution. The number of typed donors differed by locus: roughly 629-630 for A, B, C, DRB1 and DQB1; approximately 520 for DQA1; around 610 for DPA1; and 450 to 480 for DPB1. Four to six DR-DQ haplotypes were handled as single units for association and clustering, since linkage in the cohort was strong. On average, about 240,000 unique TCR beta nucleotide sequences were sequenced per donor among several hundred genotyped donors of the cohort, with about 19% of those sequences being non-productive. Points the paper makes about the study in general: According to the authors, the approach could potentially be generalized to other disease states and immunological phenotypes. When HLA alleles, especially DR and DQ, strongly co-occurred, attributing TCR associations to individual alleles was difficult. In vitro tests confirmed that a few of the cytomegalovirus-associated TCR beta chains recognize cytomegalovirus antigens. CMV serostatus was the only immune exposure information available for the cohort. A further reported finding was that TCR beta sequences accurately predicted the HLA-A and HLA-B alleles for most subjects in the first cohort. In a later analysis, HLA-associated TCR beta chains showed more clonal expansion and lower generation probabilities than non-associated chains that were equally common. Most CMV-associated TCR beta chains appeared to be HLA-restricted in a later analysis, and the HLA associations seemed to be driven largely by CMV exposure. According to a later analysis, parvovirus B19, influenza, CMV and Epstein-Barr virus appeared linked to several top co-occurrence clusters. Sequencing depth was assumed to be roughly uniform across donors in the presence/absence analyses, though that assumption may not hold. In an earlier analysis of over 550 of the donors, most TCR beta V segments were observed in productive rearrangements about 87% or about 30% of the time, broadly matching IMGT annotations. Compared with the roughly 710-donor mean, donors in an Asian-associated ancestry cluster had fewer N-insertions in productive TCRs, according to a later genetic analysis. An association between a missense DCLRE1C variant and V-gene and J-gene trimming of TCR beta chains was found in a later genetic analysis and replicated in an independent cohort. The sequencing pipeline was judged likely to have produced a cluster of highly shared sequence variants as a technical artifact. This cohort had only TCR beta chains sequenced, and the lack of alpha or paired-chain data limited which features could be detected. In both the original and validation cohorts, the classifier was reported to diagnose cytomegalovirus status with high specificity and sensitivity. Because the 87-base-pair reads could not distinguish some IMGT-functional V segments, including TRBV6-2 and TRBV6-3, those segments were excluded. In a later analysis, around 17,000 TCR beta sequences were associated with specific HLA alleles at a false discovery rate of 0.05. HLA typing was unavailable for some donors at each locus, so association tests used only the typed subset. Because counts were too low, 15 or so rarely observed V segments, including chromosome 9 orphons, were excluded from the earlier analysis of 587 of the donors. A total of about 180 TCR beta chains were listed by the study as associated with cytomegalovirus. In a later analysis, TCR association rates were found to vary across HLA loci, with the most associated TCRs seen for DRB1 alleles and the fewest for HLA-C alleles. Linkage disequilibrium might explain the correlated functional status among segregating V segments, but an unknown experimental factor could not be ruled out. Across donors, most TCR sequences were observed very rarely, whereas some public TCRs were present in many individuals.

In total, 500 to 700 healthy bone marrow donors made up the cohort. All cohort members were sampled while nominally healthy, although unrecorded immune exposures were likely present. The donor was CMV seropositive and was included in the group of approximately 300 seropositive cohort members. A peripheral blood sample was collected from each donor, and TCR beta sequencing was performed on peripheral blood mononuclear cells. Genomic DNA extraction from the blood cell samples was performed with the Qiagen DNeasy Blood Extraction Kit. With respect to this clone: Which antigen it targets is not known. The sample holds no much larger clone one base away, and base qualities are not on file.

The germline V gene sets CDR1 to KGHSH and CDR2 to LQKENI. V is pared back by 2 bases and J by 8 bases, with 12 bases lying between the germline termini. The CDR3 runs 13 amino acids, cysteine and phenylalanine included. Only the CDR3 DNA stays, 39 bases, in frame from base 1. Receptor libraries were prepared by the immunoSEQ multiplex PCR assay. For the multiplex PCR, a mixture combining 60 forward primers for TCR Vbeta segments and 13 reverse primers for TCR Jbeta segments was used. Amplification of the CDR3 region of rearranged TCR beta genes was performed with a multiplex PCR assay on genomic DNA. The amplified TCR beta libraries were sequenced on the Illumina HiSeq System as 87-base-pair reads. Turning to the authors' computational methods: A later analysis counted about 80 million unique TCR beta chains across the 666 repertoires, and roughly 11 million of these chains were shared by at least two donors. A nearest-neighbor algorithm error-corrected the raw reads and collapsed the reads into unique sequences, merging closely related sequences to remove PCR and sequencing errors. Alignment of CDR3 sequences to IMGT reference sequences was used to assign V, D and J gene segments. For a sequence to be retained, a match of at least six nucleotides was required to both a V gene segment and a J gene segment. Rearrangements were called productive when the CDR3 lacked stop codons and stayed in frame with V and J; all others were non-productive. Following IMGT convention, CDR3 was defined as the stretch from the second conserved V-encoded cysteine up to the conserved J-encoded phenylalanine. Sequences without an unambiguous match to a single V gene segment were excluded from the earlier analysis of approximately 600 of the donors. An earlier analysis of 587 of the donors classified V segments as functional when productive rearrangements were above 56.7% and as segregating when the standard deviation between donors was above 5%. A statistical classification framework was built to diagnose cytomegalovirus status from the catalog of TCR beta chain sequences. V and J gene assignment, in a later analysis, came from comparing TCR nucleotide sequences with IMGT/GENE-DB human TR gene sequences. The TCRdist pipeline was used in a later analysis to assign CDR3 sequences and most-parsimonious VDJ recombination scenarios. A later analysis defined each TCR beta chain by its CDR3 amino acid sequence plus V-gene family, and excluded reads lacking a unique V-gene family. In a later analysis, 450 to 600 highly shared, low-generation-probability nucleotide sequences were removed to address suspected cross-contamination and a sequencing artifact. For each public chain, a later analysis derived a clonal expansion index from normalized ranks of inferred template counts within each repertoire. Generation probabilities in a later analysis came from a VDJ recombination model fitted to out-of-frame rearrangements, and those results were checked against IGoR. Hypergeometric tests were used in a later analysis to score TCR-TCR, TCR-HLA and TCR-CMV co-occurrence, with a repertoire-size bias correction applied to the TCR pairs. To estimate false discovery rates, a later analysis permuted the HLA or CMV assignments 20 times. In a later analysis, co-occurring TCRs were grouped with DBSCAN, and TCRdist sequence similarity was added when clustering was performed within HLA-allele-positive subsets. Repertoires with fewer than 30,000 or more than 120,000 public chains, plus five repertoires with anomalous nucleotide sharing, were excluded from co-occurrence clustering. The clones in this table, taken by TCRdb from immuneACCESS, are in-frame only. Not every clone is retained; where verified, under half of the shortfall comes from an unresolved V gene, and the cause of the rest is unknown. D and trimming were read from the DNA, whereas the V and J calls and clone size are those reported in that table. The sample records under 150,000 clones, about 84% of which are singletons. The ten biggest clones cover 6.2% of the sample.

The chain is encoded by TRBV18 joined to TRBJ1-2; there is no confident call for the D gene. Sequencing used PBMCs. This TCR derives from a woman aged 40 to 50 in good health and CMV-seropositive. The nucleotides read TGTGCCAGCTCACCAGCTGGAGGGCGCGGCTACACCTTC. This translates into CASSPAGGRGYTF.